The rows below give T cell receptor beta chains drawn from one sample of a study of molecular identifiers for immune sequencing clone quantification. MiXCR, run by TCRdb on the PCR reads, gives a single entry per CDR3 protein. Found here are approximately 550,000 distinct CDR3 sequences, about 22% of them singletons; the top ten hold roughly 0.81%. The sample comprised naive CD8+ T cells from blood, with Jurkat cell RNA spiked in. These receptors came from a human donor in good health. Some libraries in this study had Jurkat cell RNA spiked in. The CDR3 runs from the conserved cysteine through the conserved F or W. The D gene is left open where the match is weak. A row's size may be missing; if present it is once, few, many or a size class.

TRBD1 TRBJ1-4 TRBV5-4 many TGTGCCAGCAGCGGTCGGACAGGGGCCGACGGTGAAAAACTGTTTTTT CASSGRTGADGEKLFF
TRBD1 TRBJ1-1 TRBV30 - TGTGCCTGGGGACAGGCAAACACTGAAGCTTTCTTT CAWGQANTEAFF
TRBD1 TRBJ2-7 TRBV4-2 many TGTGCCAGCAGCCAAGGGGACAGGGGTAGTGACGAGCAGTACTTC CASSQGDRGSDEQYF
- TRBJ2-1 TRBV12-3/TRBV12-4 - TGTGCCAGCAGTCACGGACTGGGGGCAGGTAATGAGCAGTTCTTC CASSHGLGAGNEQFF
- TRBJ2-7 TRBV4-1 many TGCGCCAGCAGCCAAGTGGCCAGGGGTTACGAGCAGTACTTC CASSQVARGYEQYF
- TRBJ2-2 TRBV7-9 - TGTGCCAGCAGCCCCGGGACACGCACCGGGGAGCTGTTTTTT CASSPGTRTGELFF
- TRBJ1-6 TRBV25-1 - TGTGCCAGCAGTGAATATATGTCACCCCTCCACTTT CASSEYMSPLHF
- TRBJ2-1 TRBV28 many TGTGTCCCGGGGTCACCGATAAATTACAATGAGCAGTTCTTC CVPGSPINYNEQFF
TRBD1 TRBJ2-7 TRBV29-1 - TGCAGCGCATCCATAGGGACAGGCTCCTACGAGCAGTACTTC CSASIGTGSYEQYF
TRBD2 TRBJ2-1 TRBV28 - TGTGCCAGCAGTCTTAGCGGGAGCTTGGATGAGCAGTTCTTC CASSLSGSLDEQFF
- TRBJ2-2 TRBV7-2 many TGTGCCAGCAGCTGGGGGGCCGGGGAGCTGTTTTTT CASSWGAGELFF
- TRBJ2-7 TRBV2 many TGTGCCAGCAGTGCCGGAAACTACGAGCAGTACTTC CASSAGNYEQYF
TRBD2 TRBJ2-5 TRBV25-1 - TGTGCCAGCAGTGAATTCGGGGGGGCCCGGGGAGAGACCCTGTACTTC CASSEFGGARGETLYF
- TRBJ2-5 TRBV19 - TGTGCCAGTAGTATTCACAGGCAAGAGACCCAGTACTTC CASSIHRQETQYF
TRBD1 TRBJ1-4 TRBV7-9 - TGTGCCAGCAGCTTAGGGGCCCCTATGACAGGGAACCTAAAACTGTTTTTT CASSLGAPMTGNLKLFF
TRBD2 TRBJ2-7 TRBV7-9 many TGTGCCAGCAGCTTTGATATAACTAGCGGGAGGGCCCACGAGCAGTACTTC CASSFDITSGRAHEQYF
- TRBJ2-1 TRBV6-2/TRBV6-3 - TGTGCCACCCAGGTAGGGTGGTACAATGAGCAGTTCTTC CATQVGWYNEQFF
- TRBJ1-1 TRBV30 many TGTGCCTGGAGTGTGCAGGAGAACACTGAAGCTTTCTTT CAWSVQENTEAFF
- TRBJ1-5 TRBV6-1 - TGTGCCAGTAGAACATGGCAGCCCCAGCATTTT CASRTWQPQHF
- TRBJ1-3 TRBV5-8 few TGTGCCAGCAGCTTGGGACCGCCTGTCTCTGGAAACACCATATATTTT CASSLGPPVSGNTIYF
TRBD1 TRBJ2-7 TRBV18 few TGTGCCAGCTCAGACATCCGGCAGGGGGACGTCTACGAGCAGTACTTC CASSDIRQGDVYEQYF
TRBD2 TRBJ2-3 TRBV2 few TGTGCCAGCAGTGTGGCTAGCGGGGGTTTCACAGATACGCAGTATTTT CASSVASGGFTDTQYF
- TRBJ2-2 TRBV28 few TGTGCCAGCGGCCCTAGGGAGGCCGGGGAGCTGTTTTTT CASGPREAGELFF
- TRBJ2-3 TRBV4-3 - TGCGCCAGCAGCCAAGATTGGGGCGCGGCCCGGACCACAGGTACGCAGTATTTT CASSQDWGAARTTGTQYF
TRBD1 TRBJ1-1 TRBV18 - TGTGCCAGCTCACCACCGGGACAGGGGGCGCCTGAAGCTTTCTTT CASSPPGQGAPEAFF
- TRBJ2-1 TRBV24-1 many TGTGCCACCAGTGATTCCTCCACCTACAATGAGCAGTTCTTC CATSDSSTYNEQFF
- TRBJ1-2 TRBV6-1 many TGTGCCAGCAGTGAAAAAGAAATTGACACTTACTATGGCTACACCTTC CASSEKEIDTYYGYTF
- TRBJ2-5 TRBV7-2 many TGTGCCAGCAGCAACCAACGGGACACCTACCAAGAGACCCAGTACTTC CASSNQRDTYQETQYF
TRBD1 TRBJ2-5 TRBV10-3 once TGTGCCATCAGTCAAGGGACAGGCCCCCCGACCCGGTACTTC CAISQGTGPPTRYF
TRBD1 TRBJ2-7 TRBV5-4 - TGTGCCAGCAGCTTGGGACCGGGACAGGGTTCCTACGAGCAGTACTTC CASSLGPGQGSYEQYF
TRBD1 TRBJ2-1 TRBV30 few TGTGCCACAGGACAGGGAATCTACAATGAGCAGTTCTTC CATGQGIYNEQFF
TRBD1 TRBJ2-1 TRBV30 - TGTGCCTGGAGCGGGACAGCAAGCTCCTACAATGAGCAGTTCTTC CAWSGTASSYNEQFF
TRBD1 TRBJ1-1 TRBV30 many TGTGCCTGGTGGACAGGGCCTGAAGCTTTCTTT CAWWTGPEAFF
TRBD1 TRBJ2-7 TRBV5-1 many TGCGCCAGCAGCCTGGACAGGGGGCCCACCTACGAGCAGTACTTC CASSLDRGPTYEQYF
TRBD1 TRBJ1-1 TRBV4-3 many TGCGCCAGCAGCCGGGACAGGGTAGACACTGAAGCTTTCTTT CASSRDRVDTEAFF
- TRBJ2-3 TRBV27 - TGTGCCAGCAGTTTATCCCCCGATGCGCAGTATTTT CASSLSPDAQYF
TRBD1 TRBJ2-7 TRBV30 few TGTGCCTGGAATAGTGGGACAGGGGTCTACGAGCAGTACTTC CAWNSGTGVYEQYF
- TRBJ1-1 TRBV5-6 many TGTGCCAGCAGCTCCACAAGGGACACTGAAGCTTTCTTT CASSSTRDTEAFF
- TRBJ2-5 TRBV25-1 many TGTGCCAGCAGTGAAAGGCTTAAAGAGACCCAGTACTTC CASSERLKETQYF
- TRBJ1-1 TRBV20-1 - TGCAGTGCTAGGGACGTCGGGGACACTGAAGCTTTCTTT CSARDVGDTEAFF
- TRBJ2-5 TRBV28 many TGTGCCAGCAGACCAGGGAGGTACCAAGAGACCCAGTACTTC CASRPGRYQETQYF
- TRBJ2-3 TRBV12-3/TRBV12-4 few TGTGCCAGCAGTACAACCCGGGTAGTAGACCGCCCCACAGATACGCAGTATTTT CASSTTRVVDRPTDTQYF
- TRBJ2-3 TRBV12-3/TRBV12-4 - TGTGCCAACAGTTTCCGGGACCTAACTTACGCTACGCAGTATTTT CANSFRDLTYATQYF
- TRBJ2-7 TRBV6-2/TRBV6-3 few TGTGCCAGCAGTTGGGGGGAACCCTACGAGCAGTACTTC CASSWGEPYEQYF
TRBD1 TRBJ2-7 TRBV20-1 many TGCAGTGCTGCCGACGAGGGGGCGTCGCAGTACTTC CSAADEGASQYF